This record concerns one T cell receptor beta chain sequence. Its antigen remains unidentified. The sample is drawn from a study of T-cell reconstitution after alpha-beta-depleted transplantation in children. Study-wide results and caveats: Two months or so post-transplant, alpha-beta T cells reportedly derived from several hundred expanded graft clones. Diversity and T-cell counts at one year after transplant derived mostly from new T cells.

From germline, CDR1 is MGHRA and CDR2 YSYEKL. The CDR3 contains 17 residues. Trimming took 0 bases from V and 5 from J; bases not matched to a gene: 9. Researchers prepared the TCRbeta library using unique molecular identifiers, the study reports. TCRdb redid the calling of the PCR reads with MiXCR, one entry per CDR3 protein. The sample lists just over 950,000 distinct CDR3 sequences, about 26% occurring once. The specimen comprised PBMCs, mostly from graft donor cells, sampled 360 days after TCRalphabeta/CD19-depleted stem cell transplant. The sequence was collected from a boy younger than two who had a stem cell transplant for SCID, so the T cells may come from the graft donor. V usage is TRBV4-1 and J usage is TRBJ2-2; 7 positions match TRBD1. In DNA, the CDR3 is TGCGCCAGCAGCCAAGATCAACAGGGGACGGTAACCGGGGAGCTGTTTTTT. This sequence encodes CASSQDQQGTVTGELFF.